The 26 T cell receptor beta chains listed next were all sequenced from one sample in a study of blood T cell repertoires in COVID-19. The protocol was immunoSEQ multiplex PCR, while the TCRdb copy is restricted to in-frame clones and leaves out a portion. The sample gives a few hundred thousand clones, about 87% of which show up once; approximately 3.7% is in the top ten. Source material: peripheral blood. The receptors derive from a man aged 55-75 years who had recovered from COVID-19.

The chain couples TRBV7-2 to TRBJ1-2; D call uncertain. The germline CDR1 and CDR2 sequences are SGHTA and FQGNSA. This CDR3 is built from 17 residues. V was shortened by 2 bases and J by 0 bases, with 16 bases between the two germline ends. The CDR3, as DNA: TGTGCCAGCAGCTTAAAGACGACTACTATCGCTAACTATGGCTACACCTTC. As protein: CASSLKTTTIANYGYTF. Full variable domain (remainder filled in from reference TRBV7-2 and TRBJ1-2): GAGVSQSPSNKVTEKGKDVELRCDPISGHTALYWYRQSLGQGLEFLIYFQGNSAPDKSGLPSDRFSAERTGGSVSTLTIQRTQQEDSAVYLCASSLKTTTIANYGYTFGSGTRLTVV.

The chain employs TRBV9 and TRBJ2-2, with 11 bases identical to TRBD1. V gave up 3 bases and J gave up 6 bases; unmatched junction bases: 10. The CDR3 has 17 residues. Looked up from germline, CDR1 is SGDLS and CDR2 is YYNGEE. The CDR3 protein is CASSARWGTGGAGELFF. The CDR3 nucleotides are TGTGCCAGCAGCGCTAGATGGGGGACAGGGGGGGCCGGGGAGCTGTTTTTT.

The chain employs TRBV12-3 or TRBV12-4 and TRBJ1-1, with 9 bases matching TRBD1. The CDR3 sequence is 13 residues long. V was clipped by 6 bases and J by 4 bases; unmatched bases: 3. The CDR3 loop reads CASRAQGATEAFF. As DNA, the CDR3 is TGTGCCAGCAGGGCACAGGGGGCCACTGAAGCTTTCTTT.

The chain joins TRBV3-1 (or the pseudogene TRBV3-2) to TRBJ2-1; 10 bases fit TRBD1. The V segment lost 4 bases and the J segment 0 bases; nucleotides outside the gene matches: 3. Germline CDR1 is LGHDT and CDR2 is YNNKEL (reference sequence). This CDR3 has 16 amino acids. In nucleotides, the CDR3 is TGTGCCAGCAGCCCATGGACAGGGGGCTCCTACAATGAGCAGTTCTTC. Protein product: CASSPWTGGSYNEQFF.

Note on this clone: This sample also contains other DNA sequences that code for the same CDR3. V gene TRBV5-1 combines with J gene TRBJ2-1; D gene unclear. Trimming cost V 0 bases and J 0 bases, with 10 bases left between them. There are 16 residues in the CDR3. The V gene's germline CDR1 is SGHRS and CDR2 YFSETQ. Here the CDR3 DNA reads TGCGCCAGCAGCTTGGCGGCAGGTAGCTCCTACAATGAGCAGTTCTTC. Its protein product is CASSLAAGSSYNEQFF. Full variable domain (remainder filled in from reference TRBV5-1 and TRBJ2-1): KAGVTQTPRYLIKTRGQQVTLSCSPISGHRSVSWYQQTPGQGLQFLFEYFSETQRNKGNFPGRFSGRQFSNSRSEMNVSTLELGDSALYLCASSLAAGSSYNEQFFGPGTRLTVL.

The CDR3 DNA reads as TGTGCCAGCAGCTTAAGACAGGGGATTGACACCGGGGAGCTGTTTTTT. It translates to CASSLRQGIDTGELFF. This sequence joins TRBV7-9 and TRBJ2-2, with 8 bases identical to TRBD1. Germline V gene lookup returns CDR1 SEHNR and CDR2 FQNEAQ (reference sequence). CDR3 size: 16 residues. The V segment lost 2 bases and the J segment 3 bases; nucleotides outside the gene matches: 5.

The V and J genes are TRBV3-1 (or the pseudogene TRBV3-2) and TRBJ2-7; 7 bases line up with TRBD2. Per germline, CDR1 LGHDT and CDR2 YNNKEL (reference sequence). V was clipped by 3 bases and J by 5 bases; unmatched bases: 13. The CDR3 contains 16 residues. Written as DNA, the CDR3 is TGTGCCAGCAGCCACGGTTTTGGGGCGGGGGTCCACGAGCAGTACTTC. This sequence encodes CASSHGFGAGVHEQYF.

V usage is TRBV5-3 and J usage is TRBJ2-1; TRBD2 aligns across 9 bases. TRBV5-3 is flagged as an ORF with uncertain function. CDR3 size: 15 residues. Trimming at V came to 5 bases and at J to 10 bases, leaving 13 bases not matched to a gene. The CDR3 sequence is CARSPRLAGFWEQFF. For the CDR3, the DNA is TGTGCCAGAAGTCCGAGGCTAGCGGGGTTCTGGGAGCAGTTCTTC.

The chain combines TRBV3-1 (or the pseudogene TRBV3-2) with TRBJ2-2; 7 nucleotides line up with TRBD2. V gave up 4 bases and J gave up 2 bases; unmatched junction bases: 13. CDR1 is LGHDT, CDR2 YNNKEL, per germline (reference sequence). The CDR3 has 18 residues. The DNA of the CDR3 is TGTGCCAGCAGCCCTCGTCGCCCGGCTAGCGGAAACACCGGGGAGCTGTTTTTT. This translates into CASSPRRPASGNTGELFF.

V usage is TRBV5-6 and J usage is TRBJ2-1; tentatively, D is TRBD2 (6 bases). This CDR3 contains 13 residues. Germline-derived CDR1 and CDR2 are SGHDT and YYEEEE. V was shortened by 4 bases and J by 8 bases, with 13 bases between the two germline ends. CDR3 in DNA: TGTGCCAGCAGCGAGACGGGGGTCTATGAGCAGTTCTTC. Translation: CASSETGVYEQFF.

The rearrangement links TRBV7-9 to TRBJ1-2; possibly TRBD1 for D (6 bases). Looked up from germline, CDR1 is SEHNR and CDR2 is FQNEAQ (reference sequence). Between the trimmed V and J ends, which lost 2 bases and 6 bases, there was a span of 13 bases. The CDR3 runs 14 residues. This CDR3 reads CASSLSGQNHGYTF. The CDR3 DNA reads TGTGCCAGCAGCTTAAGTGGACAGAACCATGGCTACACCTTC.

The chain couples TRBV5-1 to TRBJ2-3; tentative D call: TRBD2 (5 bases). The CDR3 extends over 14 amino acids. Between the trimmed V and J ends, which lost 0 bases and 2 bases, there was a span of 7 bases. The germline gives CDR1 SGHRS, CDR2 YFSETQ. CDR3 loop: CASSLGLNTDTQYF. In DNA form, the CDR3 reads TGCGCCAGCAGCTTGGGACTAAACACAGATACGCAGTATTTT.

The V call is TRBV5-5, the J call TRBJ1-4; perhaps TRBD1 as D (5 bases). The V end was cut by 1 base, the J end by 8 bases, with 12 bases between. Germline-derived CDR1 and CDR2 are SGHKS and YYEKEE (reference sequence). This CDR3 spans 14 amino acids. Written as DNA, the CDR3 is TGTGCCAGCAGCTTGCAGGGTTGGGGAGAAAAACTGTTTTTT. This encodes CASSLQGWGEKLFF.

The genes are TRBV7-3 and TRBJ1-6; a weak D match, TRBD1 (6 bases). Looked up from germline, CDR1 is SGHTA and CDR2 is FQGTGA. V was cut by 0 bases and J by 7 bases, with 10 bases left in between. The CDR3 sequence is 15 residues long. This CDR3 is CASSLTLGQNSPLHF. The CDR3 DNA follows: TGTGCCAGCAGCTTAACCCTGGGACAAAATTCACCCCTCCACTTT. The full variable domain, completed using reference TRBV7-3 and TRBJ1-6, is GAGVSQTPSNKVTEKGKYVELRCDPISGHTALYWYRQSLGQGPEFLIYFQGTGAADDSGLPNDRFFAVRPEGSVSTLKIQRTERGDSAVYLCASSLTLGQNSPLHFGNGTRLTVT.

The rearrangement links TRBV18 to TRBJ2-7; 12 bases match TRBD2. Per germline, CDR1 KGHSH and CDR2 LQKENI. This CDR3 is 15 amino acids long. V shed 3 bases and J 3 bases; nucleotides not matched to a gene: 3. The CDR3 DNA follows: TGTGCCAGCTCACCTAGACTAGCGGGGGTCTACGAGCAGTACTTC. It yields the protein CASSPRLAGVYEQYF.

This clone appeared a single time. V is TRBV4-2 and J is TRBJ1-2; D remains ambiguous. The CDR3 consists of 14 residues. Trimming left V 3 bases short and J 1 base short, with 9 bases between. Looked up from germline, CDR1 is LGHNA and CDR2 is YNFKEQ. The CDR3 loop reads CASSQLTGNYGYTF. The DNA of the CDR3 is TGTGCCAGCAGCCAGCTCACTGGTAACTATGGCTACACCTTC.

The genes are TRBV4-2 and TRBJ2-7; TRBD1 might be the D (6 bases). Germline CDR1 reads LGHNA; CDR2 reads YNFKEQ. This CDR3 region has 15 residues. V lost 0 bases and J lost 6, with 15 bases in between. The CDR3 loop reads CASSQDGHRVGEQYF. Here the CDR3 DNA reads TGTGCCAGCAGCCAAGATGGGCACAGGGTCGGCGAGCAGTACTTC.

The V call is TRBV5-1, the J call TRBJ2-5; TRBD1 might be the D (6 bases). The CDR3 covers 14 residues. Germline CDR1 reads SGHRS; CDR2 reads YFSETQ. V was trimmed by 4 bases and J by 5 bases, leaving 15 bases between them. CDR3 residues: CASSNPQGVETQYF. The CDR3 bases are TGCGCCAGCAGCAATCCACAGGGAGTGGAGACCCAGTACTTC.

The chain combines TRBV27 with TRBJ1-2; weak D call: TRBD1 (6 bases). The CDR3 has 15 amino acids. Germline loops: CDR1 MNHEY, CDR2 SMNVEV (reference sequence). Trimming stripped 4 bases from V and 2 bases from J, with 14 bases between. CDR3 sequence reads: CASSSSRTVNYGYTF. CDR3 sequence (DNA): TGTGCCAGCAGTTCCTCCCGGACAGTAAACTATGGCTACACCTTC.

The rearrangement joins TRBV3-1 (or the pseudogene TRBV3-2) to TRBJ1-5, with 7 bases lining up with TRBD1. Looked up from germline, CDR1 is LGHDT and CDR2 is YNNKEL (reference sequence). CDR3 length equals 16 residues. J lost 5 bases, V lost 4 bases, and 11 bases had no gene match. The CDR3 is CASSPYRAQGDQPQHF. The CDR3 DNA follows: TGTGCCAGCAGCCCGTACAGGGCCCAGGGGGATCAGCCCCAGCATTTT.

The genes are TRBV7-6 and TRBJ1-5; 7 nucleotides align to TRBD1. The CDR3 consists of 15 residues. Germline V gene lookup returns CDR1 SGHVS and CDR2 FNYEAQ. V dropped 1 base and J dropped 3; count of bases not matched to a gene: 3. DNA for the CDR3: TGTGCCAGCAGCTTAGAAGACAGGGTCAATCAGCCCCAGCATTTT. This gives the protein CASSLEDRVNQPQHF.

CDR3 coding DNA: TGTGCCAGCAGCCCAGGGGCTTCTAATGAAAAACTGTTTTTT. Protein: CASSPGASNEKLFF. The chain has TRBV5-4 and TRBJ1-4, with a weak D call TRBD1 (6 bases). V lost 4 bases and J lost 3, with 10 bases in between. Germline V gene sequence: CDR1 SGHNT, CDR2 YYREEE (reference sequence). CDR3 length: 14 amino acids.

This rearrangement joins TRBV13 to TRBJ1-1; TRBD1 matches at 7 bases. The CDR3 sequence is 15 residues long. Per the germline V gene, CDR1 is PRHDT and CDR2 is FYEKMQ (reference sequence). V was pared by 5 bases and J by 4 bases, with 10 bases of the junction left unmatched. The CDR3 nucleotides read TGTGCCAGCAGCGAACACAGGGGCGCGGGCACTGAAGCTTTCTTT. This encodes CASSEHRGAGTEAFF.

This clone has a handful of counts. The chain carries TRBV6-1 and TRBJ2-1; D gene uncertain. This CDR3 region has 18 residues. The V gene lost 4 bases and the J gene lost 8 bases, with 27 bases spanning the gap. The germline V gene has CDR1 MNHNS and CDR2 SASEGT. CDR3: CASSAQSLRVRPRDEQFF. The CDR3 region has the DNA TGTGCCAGCAGTGCTCAATCCCTCCGGGTCCGACCACGGGATGAGCAGTTCTTC.

This clone was seen only a few times. The V gene is TRBV7-3, the J gene TRBJ1-6, with 8 bases matching TRBD1. V shed 4 bases and J 7 bases; nucleotides not matched to a gene: 6. The CDR3 runs 15 residues. CDR1 is SGHTA, CDR2 FQGTGA, per germline. The CDR3 protein is CASSSQGARNSPLHF. CDR3 coding DNA: TGTGCCAGCAGCTCCCAGGGGGCGAGGAATTCACCCCTCCACTTT. Filled out from reference TRBV7-3 and TRBJ1-6, the complete variable domain reads GAGVSQTPSNKVTEKGKYVELRCDPISGHTALYWYRQSLGQGPEFLIYFQGTGAADDSGLPNDRFFAVRPEGSVSTLKIQRTERGDSAVYLCASSSQGARNSPLHFGNGTRLTVT.

The V call is TRBV18, the J call TRBJ1-1; perhaps TRBD1 as D (5 bases). CDR1 and CDR2 from the germline V gene are KGHSH and LQKENI. Trimming took 6 bases from V and 1 from J, leaving 12 bases between them. There are 14 residues in the CDR3. CDR3 bases: TGTGCCAGCTCCCGGTTGGACACGAACACTGAAGCTTTCTTT. Its protein product is CASSRLDTNTEAFF.